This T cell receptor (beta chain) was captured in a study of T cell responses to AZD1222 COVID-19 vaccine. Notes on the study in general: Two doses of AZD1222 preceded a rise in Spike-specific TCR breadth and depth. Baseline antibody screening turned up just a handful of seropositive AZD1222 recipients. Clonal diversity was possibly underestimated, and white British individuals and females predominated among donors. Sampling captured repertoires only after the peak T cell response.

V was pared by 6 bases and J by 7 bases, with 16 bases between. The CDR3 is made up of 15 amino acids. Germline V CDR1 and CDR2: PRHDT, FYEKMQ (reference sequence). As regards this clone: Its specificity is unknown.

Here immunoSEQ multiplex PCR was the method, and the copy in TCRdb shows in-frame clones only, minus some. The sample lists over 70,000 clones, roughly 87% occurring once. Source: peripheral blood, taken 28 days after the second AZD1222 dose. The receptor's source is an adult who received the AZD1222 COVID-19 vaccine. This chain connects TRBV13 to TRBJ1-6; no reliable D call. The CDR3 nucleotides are TGTGCCAGCAGTCGCACCGGGGTGACAAATTCACCCCTCCACTTT. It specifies CASSRTGVTNSPLHF.